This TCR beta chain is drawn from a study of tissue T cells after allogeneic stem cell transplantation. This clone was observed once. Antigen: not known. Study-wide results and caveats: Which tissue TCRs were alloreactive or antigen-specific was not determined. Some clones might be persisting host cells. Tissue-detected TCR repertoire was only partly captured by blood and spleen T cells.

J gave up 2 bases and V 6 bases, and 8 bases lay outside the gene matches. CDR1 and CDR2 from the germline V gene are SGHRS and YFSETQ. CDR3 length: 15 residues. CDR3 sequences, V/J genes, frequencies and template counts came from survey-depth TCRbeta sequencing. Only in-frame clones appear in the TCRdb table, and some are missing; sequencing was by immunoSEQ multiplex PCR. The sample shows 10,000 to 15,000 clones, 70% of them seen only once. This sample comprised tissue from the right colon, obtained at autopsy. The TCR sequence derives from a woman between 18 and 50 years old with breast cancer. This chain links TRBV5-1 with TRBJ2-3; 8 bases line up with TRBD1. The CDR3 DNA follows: TGCGCCAGCAAGTTTCAGGGGGCCAACACAGATACGCAGTATTTT. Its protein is CASKFQGANTDTQYF.